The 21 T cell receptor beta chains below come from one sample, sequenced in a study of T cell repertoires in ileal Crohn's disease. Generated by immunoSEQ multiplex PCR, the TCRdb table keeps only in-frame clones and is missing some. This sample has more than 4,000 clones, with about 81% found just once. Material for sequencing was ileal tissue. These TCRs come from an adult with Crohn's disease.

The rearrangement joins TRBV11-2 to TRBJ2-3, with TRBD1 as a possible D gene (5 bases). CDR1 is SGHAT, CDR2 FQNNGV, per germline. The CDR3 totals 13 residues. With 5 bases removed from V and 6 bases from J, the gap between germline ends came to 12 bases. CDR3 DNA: TGTGCCAGCAGCCGCAGGGTGGAGGATACGCAGTATTTT. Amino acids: CASSRRVEDTQYF.

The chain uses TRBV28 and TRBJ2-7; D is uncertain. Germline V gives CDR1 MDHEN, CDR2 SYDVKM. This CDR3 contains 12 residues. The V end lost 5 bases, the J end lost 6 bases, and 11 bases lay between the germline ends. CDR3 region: CASSPPVGEQYF. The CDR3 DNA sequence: TGTGCCAGCAGTCCACCGGTTGGCGAGCAGTACTTC.

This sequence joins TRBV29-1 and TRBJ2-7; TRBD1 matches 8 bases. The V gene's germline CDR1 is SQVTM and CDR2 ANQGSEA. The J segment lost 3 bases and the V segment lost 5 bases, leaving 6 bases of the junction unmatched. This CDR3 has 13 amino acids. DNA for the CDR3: TGCAGCGTTATGGGACAGGTCAACTACGAGCAGTACTTC. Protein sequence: CSVMGQVNYEQYF.

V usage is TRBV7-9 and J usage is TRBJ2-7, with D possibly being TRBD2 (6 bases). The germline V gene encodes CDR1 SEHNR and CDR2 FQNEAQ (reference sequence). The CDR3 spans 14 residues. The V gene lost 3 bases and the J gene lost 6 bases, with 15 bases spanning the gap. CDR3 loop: CASSLEGMVGEQYF. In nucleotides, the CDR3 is TGTGCCAGCAGCTTGGAGGGGATGGTGGGCGAGCAGTACTTC.

DNA of the CDR3: TGTGCCAGCCAACACAGGGGGGGCTATGGCTACACCTTC. As protein: CASQHRGGYGYTF. This chain links TRBV2 with TRBJ1-2, with 8 positions matching TRBD1. With V trimmed by 8 bases and J by 4 bases, 6 bases remained unmatched. Per germline, CDR1 SNHLY and CDR2 FYNNEI. This CDR3 region has 13 residues. Full variable domain (rest looked up from reference TRBV2 and TRBJ1-2): EPEVTQTPSHQVTQMGQEVILRCVPISNHLYFYWYRQILGQKVEFLVSFYNNEISEKSEIFDDQFSVERPDGSNFTLKIRSTKLEDSAMYFCASQHRGGYGYTFGSGTRLTVV.

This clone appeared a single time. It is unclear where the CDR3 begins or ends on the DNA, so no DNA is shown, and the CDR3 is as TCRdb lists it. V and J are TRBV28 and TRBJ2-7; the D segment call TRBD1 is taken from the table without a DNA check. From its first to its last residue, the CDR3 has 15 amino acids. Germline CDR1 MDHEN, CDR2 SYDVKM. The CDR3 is CASSSSAGGTYEQYF.

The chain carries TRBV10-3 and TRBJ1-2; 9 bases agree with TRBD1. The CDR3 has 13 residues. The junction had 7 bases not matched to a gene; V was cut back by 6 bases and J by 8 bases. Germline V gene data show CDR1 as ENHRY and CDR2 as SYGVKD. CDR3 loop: CAIRPGTGNGYTF. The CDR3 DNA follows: TGTGCCATCAGGCCCGGGACAGGGAACGGCTACACCTTC.

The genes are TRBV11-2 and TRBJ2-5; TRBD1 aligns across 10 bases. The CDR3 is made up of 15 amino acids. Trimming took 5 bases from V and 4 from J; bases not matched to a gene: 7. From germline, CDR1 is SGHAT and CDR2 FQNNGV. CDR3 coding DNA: TGTGCCAGCAGCCCGAGGACAGGGGGGTCAGAGACCCAGTACTTC. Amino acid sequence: CASSPRTGGSETQYF.

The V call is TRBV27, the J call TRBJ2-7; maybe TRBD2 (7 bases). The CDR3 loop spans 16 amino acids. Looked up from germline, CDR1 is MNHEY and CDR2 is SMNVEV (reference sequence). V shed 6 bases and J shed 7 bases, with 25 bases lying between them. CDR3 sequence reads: CASSSSRGALGEEQYF. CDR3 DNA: TGTGCCAGCAGCTCTTCCCGGGGGGCCCTCGGCGAAGAGCAGTACTTC.

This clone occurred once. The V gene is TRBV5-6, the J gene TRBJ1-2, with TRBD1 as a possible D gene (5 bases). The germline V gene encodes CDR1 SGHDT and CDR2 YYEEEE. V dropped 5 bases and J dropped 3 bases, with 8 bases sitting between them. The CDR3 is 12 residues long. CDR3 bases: TGTGCCAGCAGGGGGCAAGACTATGGCTACACCTTC. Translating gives CASRGQDYGYTF.

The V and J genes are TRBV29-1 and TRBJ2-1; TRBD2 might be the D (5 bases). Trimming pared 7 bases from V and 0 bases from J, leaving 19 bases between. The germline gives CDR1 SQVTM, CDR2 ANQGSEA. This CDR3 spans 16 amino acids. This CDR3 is CSGTSQRYSSYNEQFF. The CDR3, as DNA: TGCAGCGGTACCTCTCAGCGGTACAGCTCCTACAATGAGCAGTTCTTC.

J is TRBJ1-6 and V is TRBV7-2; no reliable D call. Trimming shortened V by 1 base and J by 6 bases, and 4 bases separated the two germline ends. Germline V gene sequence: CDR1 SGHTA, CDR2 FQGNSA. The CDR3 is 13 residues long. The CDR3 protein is CASSLDLNSPLHF. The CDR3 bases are TGTGCCAGCAGCTTAGATCTTAATTCACCCCTCCACTTT.

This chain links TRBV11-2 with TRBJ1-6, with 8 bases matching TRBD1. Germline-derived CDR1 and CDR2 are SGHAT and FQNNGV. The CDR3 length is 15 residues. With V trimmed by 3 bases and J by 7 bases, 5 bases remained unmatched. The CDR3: CASSFWDRQNSPLHF. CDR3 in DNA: TGTGCCAGCAGCTTCTGGGACAGGCAAAATTCACCCCTCCACTTT.

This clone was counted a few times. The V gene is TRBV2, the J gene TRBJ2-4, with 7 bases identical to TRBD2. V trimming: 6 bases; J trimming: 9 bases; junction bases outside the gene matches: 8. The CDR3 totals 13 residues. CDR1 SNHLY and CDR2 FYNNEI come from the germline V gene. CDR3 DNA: TGTGCCAGCAGGGGAGGGATTGGGGGCATTCAGTACTTC. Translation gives CASRGGIGGIQYF.

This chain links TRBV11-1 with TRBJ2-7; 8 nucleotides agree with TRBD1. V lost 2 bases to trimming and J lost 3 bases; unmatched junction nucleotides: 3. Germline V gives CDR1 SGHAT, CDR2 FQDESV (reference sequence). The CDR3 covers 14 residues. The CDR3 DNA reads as TGTGCCAGCAGCTTATGGGACAGGAACTACGAGCAGTACTTC. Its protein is CASSLWDRNYEQYF.

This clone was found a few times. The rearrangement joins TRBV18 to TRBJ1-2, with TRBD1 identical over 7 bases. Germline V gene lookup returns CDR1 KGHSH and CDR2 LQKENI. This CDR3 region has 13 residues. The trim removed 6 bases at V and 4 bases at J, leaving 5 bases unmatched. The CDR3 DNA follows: TGTGCCAGCTCGCTCGGACAGGCCTATGGCTACACCTTC. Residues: CASSLGQAYGYTF.

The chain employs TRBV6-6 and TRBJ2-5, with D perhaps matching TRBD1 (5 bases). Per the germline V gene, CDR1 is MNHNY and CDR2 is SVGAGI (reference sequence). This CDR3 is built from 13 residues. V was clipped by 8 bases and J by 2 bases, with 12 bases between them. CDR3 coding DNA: TGTGCCAGCGGGCCGAGACAGCAAGAGACCCAGTACTTC. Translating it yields CASGPRQQETQYF.

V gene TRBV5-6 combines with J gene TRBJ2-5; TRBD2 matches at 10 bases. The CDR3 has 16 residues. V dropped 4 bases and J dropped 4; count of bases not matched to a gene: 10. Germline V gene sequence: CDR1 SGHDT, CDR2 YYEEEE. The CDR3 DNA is TGTGCCAGCAGCGTGCAAGCGGGGGGGCCGGCAGAGACCCAGTACTTC. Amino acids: CASSVQAGGPAETQYF.

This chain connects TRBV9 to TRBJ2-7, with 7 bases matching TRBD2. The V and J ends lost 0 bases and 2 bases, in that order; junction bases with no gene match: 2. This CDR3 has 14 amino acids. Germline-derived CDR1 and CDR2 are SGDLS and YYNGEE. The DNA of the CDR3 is TGTGCCAGCAGCGTAGGCGCGGGGGCCTACGAGCAGTACTTC. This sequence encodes CASSVGAGAYEQYF.

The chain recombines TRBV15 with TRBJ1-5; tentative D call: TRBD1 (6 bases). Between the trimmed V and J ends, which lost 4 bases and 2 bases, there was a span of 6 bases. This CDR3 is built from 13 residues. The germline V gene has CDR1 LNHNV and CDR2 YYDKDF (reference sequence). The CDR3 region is CATSTGGNQPQHF. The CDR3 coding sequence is TGTGCCACCAGCACAGGGGGCAATCAGCCCCAGCATTTT.

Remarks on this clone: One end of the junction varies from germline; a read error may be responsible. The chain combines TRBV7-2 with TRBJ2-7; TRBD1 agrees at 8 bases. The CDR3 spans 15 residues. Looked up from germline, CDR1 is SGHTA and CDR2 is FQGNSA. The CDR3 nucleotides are TGTGCCAGCAGTTTAGGACAGGGCCCTACCTACGAGCAGTACTTC. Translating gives CASSLGQGPTYEQYF.